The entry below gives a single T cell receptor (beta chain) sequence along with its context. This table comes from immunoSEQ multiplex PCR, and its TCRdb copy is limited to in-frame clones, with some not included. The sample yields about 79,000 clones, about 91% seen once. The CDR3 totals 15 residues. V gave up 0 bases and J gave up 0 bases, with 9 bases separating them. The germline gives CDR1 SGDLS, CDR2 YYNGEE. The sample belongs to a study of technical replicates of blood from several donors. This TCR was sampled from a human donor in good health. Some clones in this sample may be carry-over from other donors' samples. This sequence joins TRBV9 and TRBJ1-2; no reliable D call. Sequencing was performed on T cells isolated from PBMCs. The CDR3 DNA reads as TGTGCCAGCAGCGTAGCGGGAAATTCTAACTATGGCTACACCTTC. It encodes CASSVAGNSNYGYTF.